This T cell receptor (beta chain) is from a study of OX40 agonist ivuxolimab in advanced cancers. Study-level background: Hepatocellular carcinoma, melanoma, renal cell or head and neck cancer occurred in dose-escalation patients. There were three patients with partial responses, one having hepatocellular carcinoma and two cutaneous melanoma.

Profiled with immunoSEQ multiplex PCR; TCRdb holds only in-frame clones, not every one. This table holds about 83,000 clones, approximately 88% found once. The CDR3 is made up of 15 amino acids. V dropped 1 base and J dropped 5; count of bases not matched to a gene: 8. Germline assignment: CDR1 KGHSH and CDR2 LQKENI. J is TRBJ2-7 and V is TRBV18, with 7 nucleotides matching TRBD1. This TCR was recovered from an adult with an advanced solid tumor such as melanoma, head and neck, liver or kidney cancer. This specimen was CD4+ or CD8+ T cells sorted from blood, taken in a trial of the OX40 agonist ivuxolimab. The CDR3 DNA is TGTGCCAGCTCACCACTCTCAGGGGGTAGGGACGAGCAGTACTTC. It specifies CASSPLSGGRDEQYF. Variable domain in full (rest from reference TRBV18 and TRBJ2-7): NAGVMQNPRHLVRRRGQEARLRCSPMKGHSHVYWYRQLPEEGLKFMVYLQKENIIDESGMPKERFSAEFPKEGPSILRIQQVVRGDSAAYFCASSPLSGGRDEQYFGPGTRLTVT.